The 12 T cell receptor beta chains below were found in one sample sequenced in a study of early T cells in non-severe SARS-CoV-2 infection. TCRdb recomputed calls from the 5' RACE reads with MiXCR, one row per CDR3 protein. The table lists approximately 84,000 distinct CDR3 sequences, about 16% of them singletons. The source material was whole blood. The receptor set was obtained from an adult who was a healthcare worker with PCR-confirmed SARS-CoV-2 infection or an uninfected control (not recorded which).

The DNA of the CDR3 is TGTGCCAGCACCCGACAGGGATTAAATTCACCCCTCCACTTT. It encodes CASTRQGLNSPLHF. This chain links TRBV7-2 with TRBJ1-6; 7 bases are a match to TRBD1. CDR1 is SGHTA and CDR2 is FQGNSA in the germline V gene. The CDR3 consists of 14 residues. The ends lost 7 bases at V and 7 bases at J; junction bases unmatched: 7.

This clonotype was seen ten or more times. This chain uses TRBV3-1 with TRBJ2-7; a possible D gene is TRBD1 (5 bases). Germline V lookup: CDR1 LGHDT, CDR2 YNNKEL (reference sequence). CDR3 length: 19 residues. V shed 5 bases and J shed 3 bases, with 29 bases lying between them. This chain's CDR3 is CASSAILWAGLGHNYEQYF. For the CDR3, the DNA is TGTGCCAGCAGCGCGATTCTATGGGCAGGGTTGGGGCACAACTACGAGCAGTACTTC.

V is TRBV2 and J is TRBJ2-3; 7 bases align to TRBD2. V shed 5 bases, J shed 3 bases, and the junction held 8 bases outside the gene matches. The length of the CDR3 is 15 residues. Germline CDR1 is SNHLY and CDR2 is FYNNEI. The CDR3 bases are TGTGCCAGCAGTCGGCGGACTAGTGGGACAGATACGCAGTATTTT. As protein: CASSRRTSGTDTQYF.

This rearrangement joins TRBV20-1 to TRBJ2-7; D may be TRBD1 (6 bases). Trimming took 5 bases from V and 7 from J, leaving 12 bases between them. CDR1 is DFQATT and CDR2 is SNEGSKA in the germline V gene (reference sequence). CDR3 length: 11 residues. The CDR3 here is CSAGKQGEQYF. The CDR3 DNA reads as TGCAGTGCTGGAAAACAGGGAGAGCAGTACTTC.

V is TRBV21-1 and J is TRBJ2-2. TRBV21-1 is designated a pseudogene. This CDR3 has 15 residues. CDR3 nucleotide sequence: TGTGCCAGCAGCAAAGCGACCAGCTACACCGGGGAGCTGTTTTTT. Residues: CASSKATSYTGELFF.

The gene calls are TRBV5-1 and TRBJ2-3, with unresolved D. Germline V gene lookup returns CDR1 SGHRS and CDR2 YFSETQ. This CDR3 region has 16 residues. V lost 3 bases, J lost 7 bases, and 21 bases lay in between. In nucleotides, the CDR3 is TGCGCCAGCAGCTACCGACTCCCCGAAAATTCCCATACGCAGTATTTT. It translates to CASSYRLPENSHTQYF.

This chain uses TRBV12-3 or TRBV12-4 with TRBJ2-1; D is possibly TRBD2 (5 bases). This CDR3 is 14 amino acids long. Between the trimmed V and J ends, which lost 9 bases and 1 base, there was a span of 13 bases. In DNA, the CDR3 is TGTGCCAGTTATATGGCGGGTTCCTACAATGAGCAGTTCTTC. The encoded protein is CASYMAGSYNEQFF.

CDR3 amino acids: CASSGDPNTEAFF. As DNA, the CDR3 is TGTGCCAGCAGCGGGGACCCAAACACTGAAGCTTTCTTT. J is TRBJ1-1 and V is TRBV5-5, with D perhaps TRBD1 (5 bases). V lost 4 bases to trimming and J lost 2 bases, with 9 bases between them. This CDR3 has 13 amino acids. Germline V gene lookup returns CDR1 SGHKS and CDR2 YYEKEE (reference sequence).

At least ten counts were recorded for this clonotype. This chain joins TRBV4-1 and TRBJ1-2, with D uncertain. The CDR3 runs 13 residues. The V gene lost 4 bases and the J gene lost 4 bases, with 10 bases spanning the gap. From germline, CDR1 is MGHRA and CDR2 YSYEKL. CDR3 DNA: TGCGCCAGCAGCCGCACGGACGGCTATGGCTACACCTTC. The encoded protein is CASSRTDGYGYTF.

This clonotype was observed many times. The V and J genes are TRBV3-1 and TRBJ1-1, with D hard to call. Germline V lookup: CDR1 LGHDT, CDR2 YNNKEL (reference sequence). This CDR3 is 14 amino acids long. The germline V and J ends were trimmed by 1 base and 3 bases, with 9 bases remaining between them. DNA of the CDR3: TGTGCCAGCAGCCAAGGTTCTCGATACACTGAAGCTTTCTTT. Translated, it gives CASSQGSRYTEAFF.

This clonotype appeared a few times. The genes are TRBV9 and TRBJ2-5; D gene unclear. The germline CDR1 and CDR2 sequences are SGDLS and YYNGEE. Trimming took 0 bases from V and 4 from J, leaving 4 bases between them. This CDR3 comprises 12 residues. CDR3 residues: CASSVDPETQYF. The CDR3 DNA reads as TGTGCCAGCAGCGTAGATCCAGAGACCCAGTACTTC.

This chain connects TRBV2 to TRBJ2-2; tentative D call: TRBD2 (5 bases). The CDR3 has 15 residues. Germline V CDR1 and CDR2: SNHLY, FYNNEI. V lost 3 bases, J lost 6 bases, and 14 bases lay in between. The CDR3 sequence: CASSDGQLAPGELFF. The CDR3 DNA sequence: TGTGCCAGCAGTGACGGGCAGCTAGCCCCCGGGGAGCTGTTTTTT.